In its sample, the clone carrying this T cell receptor (beta chain) was seen many times. The data were taken from a study of human T cells and chemical hapten exposure. Study-level background: While the approximately 25-week study was under way, patients received diphenylcyclopropenone on the scalp every week.

From the RACE reads, TCRdb called clonotypes with MiXCR, one entry per CDR3 protein. The repertoire holds 95,000 to 150,000 distinct CDR3 sequences, approximately 15% seen once, with around 2.7% in the top ten. Trimming took 2 bases from V and 6 from J, leaving 11 bases between them. This CDR3 contains 15 residues. Germline-derived CDR1 and CDR2 are SNHLY and FYNNEI. Described time point: pre-sensitization, week 0. Treatment noted: therapeutic diphenylcyclopropenone sensitization with weekly scalp DPC. The sequencing used whole blood, collected in connection with sensitization to the hapten diphenylcyclopropenone (DPC). J is TRBJ2-6 and V is TRBV2; TRBD1 might be the D (5 bases). The sequence derives from a woman between 18 and 30 years old with alopecia areata. Some clones in this sample may be carry-over from other donors' samples. The CDR3, as DNA: TGTGCCAGCAGTGAACGGTCAGGGAAGGCCAACGTCCTGACTTTC. It encodes CASSERSGKANVLTF. The full variable domain, its missing parts supplied by reference TRBV2 and TRBJ2-6, is EPEVTQTPSHQVTQMGQEVILRCVPISNHLYFYWYRQILGQKVEFLVSFYNNEISEKSEIFDDQFSVERPDGSNFTLKIRSTKLEDSAMYFCASSERSGKANVLTFGAGSRLTVL.